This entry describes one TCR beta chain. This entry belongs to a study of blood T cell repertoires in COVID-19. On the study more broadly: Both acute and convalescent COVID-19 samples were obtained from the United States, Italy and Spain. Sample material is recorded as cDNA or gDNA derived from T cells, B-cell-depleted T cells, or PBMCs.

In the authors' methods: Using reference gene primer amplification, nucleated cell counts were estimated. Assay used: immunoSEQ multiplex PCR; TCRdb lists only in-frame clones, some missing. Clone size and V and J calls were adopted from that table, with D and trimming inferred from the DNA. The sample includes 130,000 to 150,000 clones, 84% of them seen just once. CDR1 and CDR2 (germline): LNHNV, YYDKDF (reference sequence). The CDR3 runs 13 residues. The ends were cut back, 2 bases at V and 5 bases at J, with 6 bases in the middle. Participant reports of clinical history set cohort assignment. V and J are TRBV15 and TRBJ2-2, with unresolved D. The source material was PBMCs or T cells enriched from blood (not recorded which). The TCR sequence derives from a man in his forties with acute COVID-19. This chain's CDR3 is CATSRPTTGELFF. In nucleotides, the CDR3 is TGTGCCACCAGCAGACCCACAACCGGGGAGCTGTTTTTT.